Listed below are T cell receptor beta chains from one sample, sequenced in a study of T cells in Graves' hyperthyroidism and ophthalmopathy. TCRdb used MiXCR to reprocess the multiplex PCR reads, holding one entry per CDR3 protein. In the table there are roughly 300,000 distinct CDR3 sequences, approximately 26% of which are singletons. Material for sequencing was blood. All receptors derive from a middle-aged man with Graves' hyperthyroidism that later progressed to Graves' ophthalmopathy. Both conserved end residues are part of each CDR3. The D gene is left open where the match is weak. The size of a clone is reported for some rows only, either as once, few or many, or as a class for expanded clones.

size	D	V	J	DNA	CDR3
many	.	TRBV15	TRBJ1-1	TGTGCCACCAGCAGAGATCGGCTCAGACTAAACACTGAAGCTTTCTTT	CATSRDRLRLNTEAFF
many	TRBD2	TRBV5-1	TRBJ2-7	TGCGCCAGCAGCGGCACTAGCGGGAGTAACGAGCAGTACTTC	CASSGTSGSNEQYF
many	TRBD2	TRBV24-1	TRBJ2-2	TGTGCCACCAGTCGAGCGGGAACCACCGGGGAGCTGTTTTTT	CATSRAGTTGELFF
many	TRBD1	TRBV5-1	TRBJ2-3	TGCGCCAGCAGCGTGGGACAGGGAAATCAAGATACGCAGTATTTT	CASSVGQGNQDTQYF
.	.	TRBV30	TRBJ1-1	TGTGCCTGGGTTAAAATGAACACTGAAGCTTTCTTT	CAWVKMNTEAFF
many	TRBD2	TRBV6-1	TRBJ2-7	TGTGCCAGCACCTCGGGACTAGGTATATCCTACGAGCAGTACTTC	CASTSGLGISYEQYF
.	.	TRBV5-1	TRBJ1-2	TGCGCCAGCAGCTCTCGGCGGGACGCCGCAGGTGGTGGCTACACCTTC	CASSSRRDAAGGGYTF
many	.	TRBV11-3	TRBJ2-5	TGTGCCAGCAGCTTTGGAGGGACGGGGGAGACCCAGTACTTC	CASSFGGTGETQYF
many	.	TRBV6-1	TRBJ1-6	TGTGCCAGCTCCAACGGCAGGGAGATTTCACCCCTCCACTTT	CASSNGREISPLHF
.	TRBD2	TRBV12-3/TRBV12-4	TRBJ2-5	TGTGCCAGTGGGGGACTAGCGGGAGTGGGGGAGACCCAGTACTTC	CASGGLAGVGETQYF
many	.	TRBV5-5	TRBJ1-1	TGTGCCAGCAGCCAAGGCGGGGGCACTGAAGCTTTCTTT	CASSQGGGTEAFF
.	.	TRBV7-2	TRBJ2-5	TGTGCCAGCAGCTTGGCAGCTACCCAAGAGACCCAGTACTTC	CASSLAATQETQYF
many	.	TRBV18	TRBJ2-2	TGTGCCAGCTCACCCAATCAAAGGGGCGCCGGGGAGCTGTTTTTT	CASSPNQRGAGELFF
many	TRBD1	TRBV10-1	TRBJ2-2	TGCGCCAGCAGTGAGAGGACAGGAAGGGCCGGGGAGCTGTTTTTT	CASSERTGRAGELFF